The present T cell receptor (beta chain) was sequenced within a study of T cell repertoires in cytomegalovirus infection. Study at large: Alongside well-studied HLA-B-restricted CMV epitopes, recently identified HLA-C-restricted CMV epitopes were also used. Public TCR beta signatures indicated both CMV infection and matching HLA type. General study points: Dominating the ex vivo response were TCR beta clonotypes that were CMV-specific and HLA-C-restricted. CMV carriers having the relevant HLA were flagged by cumulative public TCR beta family frequency.

TCRdb re-called the reads with MiXCR, one entry per CDR3 protein. In the table there are under 130,000 distinct CDR3 sequences, approximately 45% of which are singletons. This clonotype was seen many times. The antigen is unknown. Source: CD8+ T cells from cultured PBMCs, taken from culture after CMV antigen stimulation. The receptor comes from a human donor in good health (CMV status not recorded). Some clones in this sample may be carry-over from other donors' samples.

The CDR3 sequence: CASSKEGGLGYGYTF. The CDR3 DNA is TGCGCCAGCAGCAAGGAAGGGGGACTGGGGTATGGCTACACCTTC. The V call is TRBV4-1, the J call TRBJ1-2, with D maybe TRBD1 (6 bases). The CDR3 loop spans 15 amino acids. Per germline, CDR1 MGHRA and CDR2 YSYEKL. V was clipped by 5 bases and J by 5 bases, with 18 bases between them.